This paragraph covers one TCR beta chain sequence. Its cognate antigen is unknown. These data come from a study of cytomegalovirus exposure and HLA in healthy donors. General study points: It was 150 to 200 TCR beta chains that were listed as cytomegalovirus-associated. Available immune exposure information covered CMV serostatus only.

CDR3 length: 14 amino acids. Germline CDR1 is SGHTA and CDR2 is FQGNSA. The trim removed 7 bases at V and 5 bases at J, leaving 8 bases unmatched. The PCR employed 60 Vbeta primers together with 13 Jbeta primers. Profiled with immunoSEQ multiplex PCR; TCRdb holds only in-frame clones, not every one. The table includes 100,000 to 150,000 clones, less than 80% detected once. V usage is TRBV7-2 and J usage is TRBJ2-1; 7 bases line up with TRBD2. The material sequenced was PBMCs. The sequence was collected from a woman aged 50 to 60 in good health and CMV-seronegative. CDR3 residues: CASTTGGRDNEQFF. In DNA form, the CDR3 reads TGTGCCAGCACCACTGGGGGGAGGGACAATGAGCAGTTCTTC.